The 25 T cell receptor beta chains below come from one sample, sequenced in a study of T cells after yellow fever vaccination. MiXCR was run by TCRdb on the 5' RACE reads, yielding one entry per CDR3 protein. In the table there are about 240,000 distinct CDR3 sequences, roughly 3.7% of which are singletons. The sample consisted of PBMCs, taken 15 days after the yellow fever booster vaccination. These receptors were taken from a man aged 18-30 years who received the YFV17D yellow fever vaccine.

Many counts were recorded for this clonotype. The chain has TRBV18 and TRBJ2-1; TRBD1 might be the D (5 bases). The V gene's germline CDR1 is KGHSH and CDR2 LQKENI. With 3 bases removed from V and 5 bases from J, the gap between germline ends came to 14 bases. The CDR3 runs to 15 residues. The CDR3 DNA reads TGTGCCAGCTCACCGGGGCAGTTCAGGGACAATGAGCAGTTCTTC. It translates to CASSPGQFRDNEQFF.

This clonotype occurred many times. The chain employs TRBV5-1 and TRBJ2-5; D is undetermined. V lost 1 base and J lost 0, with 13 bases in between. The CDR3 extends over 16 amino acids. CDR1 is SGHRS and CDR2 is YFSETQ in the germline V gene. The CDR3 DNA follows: TGCGCCAGCAGCTTGTTGGGTCAGATGTACCAAGAGACCCAGTACTTC. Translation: CASSLLGQMYQETQYF.

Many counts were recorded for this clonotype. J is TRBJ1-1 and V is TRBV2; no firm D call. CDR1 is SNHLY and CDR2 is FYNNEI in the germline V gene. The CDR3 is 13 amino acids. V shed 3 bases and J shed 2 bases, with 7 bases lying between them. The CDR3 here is CASSDQFNTEAFF. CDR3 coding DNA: TGTGCCAGCAGTGATCAGTTTAACACTGAAGCTTTCTTT.

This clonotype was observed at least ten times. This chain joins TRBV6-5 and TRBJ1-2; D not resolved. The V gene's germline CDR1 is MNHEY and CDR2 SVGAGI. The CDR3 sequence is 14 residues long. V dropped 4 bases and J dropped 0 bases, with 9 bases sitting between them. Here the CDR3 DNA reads TGTGCCAGCAGTTTGGACGGAGCTAACTATGGCTACACCTTC. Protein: CASSLDGANYGYTF.

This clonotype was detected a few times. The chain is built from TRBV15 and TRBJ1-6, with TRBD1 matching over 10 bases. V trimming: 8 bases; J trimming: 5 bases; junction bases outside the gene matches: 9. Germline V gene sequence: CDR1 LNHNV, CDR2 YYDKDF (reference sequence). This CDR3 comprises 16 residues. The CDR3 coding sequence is TGTGCCACCGAAGAACGGGACAGGGGAAATAATTCACCCCTCCACTTT. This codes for CATEERDRGNNSPLHF. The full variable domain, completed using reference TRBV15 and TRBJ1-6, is DAMVIQNPRYQVTQFGKPVTLSCSQTLNHNVMYWYQQKSSQAPKLLFHYYDKDFNNEADTPDNFQSRRPNTSFCFLDIRSPGLGDTAMYLCATEERDRGNNSPLHFGNGTRLTVT.

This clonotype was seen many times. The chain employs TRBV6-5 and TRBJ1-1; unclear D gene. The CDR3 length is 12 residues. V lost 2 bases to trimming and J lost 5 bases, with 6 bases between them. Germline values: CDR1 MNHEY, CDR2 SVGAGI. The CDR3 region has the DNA TGTGCCAGCAGTTACATGGGTACTGAAGCTTTCTTT. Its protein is CASSYMGTEAFF.

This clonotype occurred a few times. CDR3 amino acids: CASSSPGQGYNEQFF. As DNA, the CDR3 is TGTGCCAGCAGCTCACCGGGACAGGGTTACAATGAGCAGTTCTTC. The chain is built from TRBV5-4 and TRBJ2-1, with 9 nucleotides matching TRBD1. The CDR3 is 15 residues long. Trimming at V came to 3 bases and at J to 4 bases, leaving 5 bases not matched to a gene. In germline, CDR1 is SGHNT, CDR2 YYREEE (reference sequence).

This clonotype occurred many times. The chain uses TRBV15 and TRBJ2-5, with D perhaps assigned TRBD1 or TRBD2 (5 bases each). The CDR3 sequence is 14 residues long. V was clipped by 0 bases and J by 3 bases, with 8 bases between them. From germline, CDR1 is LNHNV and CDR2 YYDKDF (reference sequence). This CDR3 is CATSRDRGEETQYF. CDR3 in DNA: TGTGCCACCAGCAGAGATCGAGGGGAAGAGACCCAGTACTTC.

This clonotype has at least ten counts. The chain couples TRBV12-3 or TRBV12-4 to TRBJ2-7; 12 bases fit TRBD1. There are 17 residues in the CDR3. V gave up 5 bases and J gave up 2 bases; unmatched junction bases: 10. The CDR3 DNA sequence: TGTGCCAGCAGTCTTACCGGGACAGGGGGCGGTCCCTACGAGCAGTACTTC. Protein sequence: CASSLTGTGGGPYEQYF.

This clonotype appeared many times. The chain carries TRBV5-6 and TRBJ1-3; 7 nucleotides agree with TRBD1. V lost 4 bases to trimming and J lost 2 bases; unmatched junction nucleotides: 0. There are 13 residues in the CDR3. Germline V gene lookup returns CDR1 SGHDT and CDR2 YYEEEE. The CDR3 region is CASSQGAGNTIYF. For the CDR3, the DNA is TGTGCCAGCAGCCAGGGGGCTGGAAACACCATATATTTT.

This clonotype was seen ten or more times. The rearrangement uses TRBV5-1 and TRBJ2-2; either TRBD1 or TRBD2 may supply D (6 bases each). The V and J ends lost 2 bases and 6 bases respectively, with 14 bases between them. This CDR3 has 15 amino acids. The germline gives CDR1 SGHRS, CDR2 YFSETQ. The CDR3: CASSFIGGSAGELFF. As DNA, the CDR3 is TGCGCCAGCAGCTTCATAGGGGGGTCGGCCGGGGAGCTGTTTTTT.

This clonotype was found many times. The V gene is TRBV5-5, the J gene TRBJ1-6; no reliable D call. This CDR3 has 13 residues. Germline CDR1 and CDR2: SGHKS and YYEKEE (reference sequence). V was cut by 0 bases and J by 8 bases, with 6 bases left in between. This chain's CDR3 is CASSLGWDSPLHF. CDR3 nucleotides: TGTGCCAGCAGCTTGGGATGGGATTCACCCCTCCACTTT.

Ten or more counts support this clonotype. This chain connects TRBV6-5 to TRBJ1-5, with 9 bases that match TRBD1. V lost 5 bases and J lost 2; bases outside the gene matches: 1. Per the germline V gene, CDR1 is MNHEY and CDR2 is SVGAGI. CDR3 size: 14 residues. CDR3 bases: TGTGCCAGCAGTAGGGACAGGGGCAATCAGCCCCAGCATTTT. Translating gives CASSRDRGNQPQHF.

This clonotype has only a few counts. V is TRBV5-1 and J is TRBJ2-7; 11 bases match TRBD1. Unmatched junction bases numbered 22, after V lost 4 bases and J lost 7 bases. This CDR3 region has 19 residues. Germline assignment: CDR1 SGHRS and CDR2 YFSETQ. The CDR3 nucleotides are TGCGCCAGCAGCCGACAGGCGACGGCGGACAGGGGGCCTCCGTGGGAGCAGTACTTC. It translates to CASSRQATADRGPPWEQYF.

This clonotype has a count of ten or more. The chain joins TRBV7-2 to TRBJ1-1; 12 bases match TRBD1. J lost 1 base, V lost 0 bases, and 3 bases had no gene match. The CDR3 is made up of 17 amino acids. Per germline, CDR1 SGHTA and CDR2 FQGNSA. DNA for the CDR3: TGTGCCAGCAGCTTAGCCCGGGACAGGGGGCCGAACACTGAAGCTTTCTTT. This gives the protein CASSLARDRGPNTEAFF.

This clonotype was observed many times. DNA of the CDR3: TGTGCCAGCAGCGAAGGAGGGGCAGATACGCAGTATTTT. Protein sequence: CASSEGGADTQYF. The V call is TRBV5-6, the J call TRBJ2-3, with D possibly matching TRBD2 (6 bases). CDR3 length: 13 amino acids. V was pared by 4 bases and J by 4 bases, with 10 bases between. In germline, CDR1 is SGHDT, CDR2 YYEEEE.

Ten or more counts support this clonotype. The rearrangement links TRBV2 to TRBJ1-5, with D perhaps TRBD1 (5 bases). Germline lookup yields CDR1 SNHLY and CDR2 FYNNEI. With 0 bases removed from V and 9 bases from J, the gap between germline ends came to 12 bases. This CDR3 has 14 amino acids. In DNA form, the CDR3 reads TGTGCCAGCAGTGAAGCGCGAGGGGAGCTGCCCCAGCATTTT. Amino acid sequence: CASSEARGELPQHF.

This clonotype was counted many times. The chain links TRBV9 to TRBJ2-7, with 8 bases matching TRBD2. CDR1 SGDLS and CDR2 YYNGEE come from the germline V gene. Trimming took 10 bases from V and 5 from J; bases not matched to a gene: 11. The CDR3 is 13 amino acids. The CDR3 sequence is CAEGLRGGNEQYF. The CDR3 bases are TGTGCCGAGGGGCTACGGGGGGGCAACGAGCAGTACTTC.

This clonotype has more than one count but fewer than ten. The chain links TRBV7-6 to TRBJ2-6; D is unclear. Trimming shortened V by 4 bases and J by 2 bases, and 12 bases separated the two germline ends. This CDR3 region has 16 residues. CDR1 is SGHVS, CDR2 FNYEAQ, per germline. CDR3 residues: CASSSTPSAGANVLTF. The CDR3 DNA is TGTGCCAGCAGCTCCACCCCCAGTGCTGGGGCCAACGTCCTGACTTTC.

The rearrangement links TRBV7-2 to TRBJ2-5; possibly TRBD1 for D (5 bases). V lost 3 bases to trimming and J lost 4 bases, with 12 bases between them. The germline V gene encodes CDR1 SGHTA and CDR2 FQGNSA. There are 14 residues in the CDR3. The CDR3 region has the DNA TGTGCCAGCAGCTTTAGGGGTAGCCTAGAGACCCAGTACTTC. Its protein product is CASSFRGSLETQYF.

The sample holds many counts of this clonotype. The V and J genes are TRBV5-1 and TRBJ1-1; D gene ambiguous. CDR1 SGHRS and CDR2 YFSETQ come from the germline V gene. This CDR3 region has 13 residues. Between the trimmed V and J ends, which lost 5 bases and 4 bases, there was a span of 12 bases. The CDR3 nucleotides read TGCGCCAGCAGTCTTGAGGTAGGCACTGAAGCTTTCTTT. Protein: CASSLEVGTEAFF.

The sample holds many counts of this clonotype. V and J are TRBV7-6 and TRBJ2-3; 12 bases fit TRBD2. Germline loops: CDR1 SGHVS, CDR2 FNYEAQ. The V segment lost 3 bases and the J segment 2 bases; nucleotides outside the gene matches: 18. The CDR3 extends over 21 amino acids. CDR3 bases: TGTGCCAGCAGCTTCGCCGACAGTTCTAGCGGGGGGGCCGTTGTCACAGATACGCAGTATTTT. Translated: CASSFADSSSGGAVVTDTQYF.

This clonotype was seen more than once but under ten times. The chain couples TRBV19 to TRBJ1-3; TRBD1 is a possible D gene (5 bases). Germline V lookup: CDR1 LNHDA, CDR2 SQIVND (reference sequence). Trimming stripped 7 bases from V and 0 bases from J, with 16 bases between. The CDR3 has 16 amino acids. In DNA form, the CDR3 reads TGTGCCAGTACCCCCGGGCCAGGGACCTCTGGAAACACCATATATTTT. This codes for CASTPGPGTSGNTIYF.

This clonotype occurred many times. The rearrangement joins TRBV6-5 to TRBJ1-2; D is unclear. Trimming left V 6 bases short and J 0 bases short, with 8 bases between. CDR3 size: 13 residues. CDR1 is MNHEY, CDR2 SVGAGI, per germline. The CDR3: CASRPTANYGYTF. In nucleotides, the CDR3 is TGTGCCAGCAGACCCACAGCTAACTATGGCTACACCTTC.

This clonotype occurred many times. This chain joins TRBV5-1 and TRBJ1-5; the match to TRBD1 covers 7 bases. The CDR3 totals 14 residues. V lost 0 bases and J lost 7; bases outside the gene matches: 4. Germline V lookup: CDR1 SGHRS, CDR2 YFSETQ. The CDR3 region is CASSLAGGEQPQHF. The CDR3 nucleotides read TGCGCCAGCAGCTTGGCAGGGGGTGAACAGCCCCAGCATTTT.